Following are 26 T cell receptor beta chains from one sample sequenced in a study of siplizumab effects on memory and regulatory T cells. Produced via immunoSEQ multiplex PCR; TCRdb's table is partial and in-frame only. The table includes 37,000 or so clones, more than 80% detected once. Sequencing was carried out using naive CD4+ T cells sorted from blood. The receptors come from a human donor in good health.

J is TRBJ2-7 and V is TRBV10-3, with D unresolved. The CDR3 spans 13 residues. V lost 0 bases, J lost 5 bases, and 8 bases lay in between. Germline-derived CDR1 and CDR2 are ENHRY and SYGVKD. CDR3 in amino acids: CAISESFPNEQYF. The CDR3 nucleotides read TGTGCCATCAGTGAGTCTTTTCCCAACGAGCAGTACTTC.

The rearrangement links TRBV7-2 to TRBJ1-1; D is undetermined. V gave up 2 bases and J gave up 3 bases, with 10 bases separating them. Germline-derived CDR1 and CDR2 are SGHTA and FQGNSA. The CDR3 is 14 residues long. As DNA, the CDR3 is TGTGCCAGCAGCTTACAGTCAGGCGACACTGAAGCTTTCTTT. This translates into CASSLQSGDTEAFF. Variable domain in full (rest from reference TRBV7-2 and TRBJ1-1): GAGVSQSPSNKVTEKGKDVELRCDPISGHTALYWYRQSLGQGLEFLIYFQGNSAPDKSGLPSDRFSAERTGGSVSTLTIQRTQQEDSAVYLCASSLQSGDTEAFFGQGTRLTVV.

This chain joins TRBV5-1 and TRBJ2-3, with 7 nucleotides matching TRBD2. The CDR3 contains 16 residues. V was pared by 5 bases and J by 2 bases, with 11 bases of the junction left unmatched. Germline V CDR1 and CDR2: SGHRS, YFSETQ. The CDR3 region has the DNA TGCGCCAGCAGGCCAGACTTTGCGGGGGTCACAGATACGCAGTATTTT. It translates to CASRPDFAGVTDTQYF.

A single count supports this clone. V and J are TRBV9 and TRBJ2-7; 9 nucleotides agree with TRBD2. CDR3 length: 16 residues. The germline CDR1 and CDR2 sequences are SGDLS and YYNGEE. The junction had 10 bases not matched to a gene; V was cut back by 2 bases and J by 4 bases. The CDR3 protein is CASSVGTGTSSYEQYF. The CDR3 DNA sequence: TGTGCCAGCAGCGTGGGAACCGGGACTAGCTCGTACGAGCAGTACTTC.

V usage is TRBV7-9 and J usage is TRBJ2-2; D may be TRBD1 (6 bases). Germline-derived CDR1 and CDR2 are SEHNR and FQNEAQ (reference sequence). The length of the CDR3 is 17 residues. V lost 0 bases, J lost 5 bases, and 16 bases lay in between. The CDR3 sequence is CASSLARQGSGTGELFF. The CDR3 DNA reads TGTGCCAGCAGCTTAGCCCGGCAGGGGTCGGGGACCGGGGAGCTGTTTTTT.

V and J are TRBV5-1 and TRBJ1-1, with a tentative D call TRBD1 (5 bases). The CDR3 has 17 residues. The germline V gene encodes CDR1 SGHRS and CDR2 YFSETQ. Trimming cost V 4 bases and J 0 bases, with 19 bases left between them. The CDR3 DNA sequence: TGCGCCAGCAGCCCCGGGACGGATATTATCCTGAACACTGAAGCTTTCTTT. This encodes CASSPGTDIILNTEAFF.

This sequence joins TRBV18 and TRBJ2-5, with unresolved D. CDR3 length: 12 residues. The ends were cut back, 1 base at V and 5 bases at J, with 5 bases in the middle. Looked up from germline, CDR1 is KGHSH and CDR2 is LQKENI. The CDR3 is CASSPREETQYF. The CDR3, as DNA: TGTGCCAGCTCACCACGTGAGGAGACCCAGTACTTC.

This clone was counted a single time. The rearrangement links TRBV5-1 to TRBJ2-1; D is unclear. Germline assignment: CDR1 SGHRS and CDR2 YFSETQ. The CDR3 loop spans 14 amino acids. V dropped 4 bases and J dropped 4 bases, with 12 bases sitting between them. CDR3 residues: CASSPRWGYNEQFF. For the CDR3, the DNA is TGCGCCAGCAGCCCCCGTTGGGGTTACAATGAGCAGTTCTTC.

This clone appeared a few times. The genes are TRBV11-2 and TRBJ1-2; 8 bases are shared with TRBD1. The ends lost 3 bases at V and 4 bases at J; junction bases unmatched: 4. CDR1 is SGHAT, CDR2 FQNNGV, per germline. The CDR3 totals 14 residues. CDR3 residues: CASSFLDRGYGYTF. As DNA, the CDR3 is TGTGCCAGCAGCTTCCTTGACAGGGGCTATGGCTACACCTTC. Based on the CDR3 plus reference TRBV11-2 and TRBJ1-2, the full variable domain is EAGVAQSPRYKIIEKRQSVAFWCNPISGHATLYWYQQILGQGPKLLIQFQNNGVVDDSQLPKDRFSAERLKGVDSTLKIQPAKLEDSAVYLCASSFLDRGYGYTFGSGTRLTVV.

This clone is a singleton in its sample. V gene TRBV7-2 combines with J gene TRBJ2-2; TRBD2 matches at 9 bases. From germline, CDR1 is SGHTA and CDR2 FQGNSA. The CDR3 sequence is 15 residues long. V was clipped by 3 bases and J by 4 bases; unmatched bases: 3. This CDR3 reads CASSLASGATGELFF. Written as DNA, the CDR3 is TGTGCCAGCAGCTTGGCTAGCGGGGCCACCGGGGAGCTGTTTTTT.

This sequence joins TRBV6-5 and TRBJ2-5, with no clear D. Trimming pared 4 bases from V and 3 bases from J, leaving 3 bases between. Germline CDR1 is MNHEY and CDR2 is SVGAGI. The CDR3 is made up of 11 amino acids. The CDR3 here is CASSSEETQYF. The CDR3 nucleotides read TGTGCCAGCAGTTCAGAAGAGACCCAGTACTTC.

The rearrangement uses TRBV5-6 and TRBJ2-5; 9 bases are shared with TRBD1. The J call is doubtful: the DNA matches TRBJ2-7 better. From germline, CDR1 is SGHDT and CDR2 YYEEEE. The CDR3 loop spans 14 amino acids. The CDR3 DNA reads TGTGCCAGCAGCTTGACGGGACAGGGATACGAGCAGTACTTC. As protein: CASSLTGQGYEQYF.

This chain links TRBV5-4 with TRBJ2-3; 10 bases align to TRBD2. Germline assignment: CDR1 SGHNT and CDR2 YYREEE (reference sequence). The CDR3 length is 18 residues. The V segment lost 1 base and the J segment 0 bases; nucleotides outside the gene matches: 8. CDR3 nucleotides: TGTGCCAGCAGCTTGTCTAGCGGGAGACCTATTAGCACAGATACGCAGTATTTT. The encoded protein is CASSLSSGRPISTDTQYF.

The V and J genes are TRBV19 and TRBJ1-1; 9 positions agree with TRBD1. The CDR3 has 17 amino acids. Germline trimming cut 4 bases from V and 1 base from J; bases unmatched to any gene: 10. CDR1 is LNHDA, CDR2 SQIVND, per germline (reference sequence). The DNA for the CDR3 is TGTGCCAGTAGTACCCACAGGGGGCCATCAGGGAACACTGAAGCTTTCTTT. It codes for CASSTHRGPSGNTEAFF.

The chain employs TRBV7-9 and TRBJ1-3; D is ambiguous. The CDR3 totals 15 residues. Germline loops: CDR1 SEHNR, CDR2 FQNEAQ (reference sequence). Trimming removed 5 bases at V and 4 bases at J, with 15 bases between. The DNA of the CDR3 is TGTGCCAGCAGCCCGCGCGAGAAGACGGGAAACACCATATATTTT. It codes for CASSPREKTGNTIYF.

This clone was counted between two and nine times. The J gene is TRBJ1-1, the V gene TRBV5-6, with a weak D call TRBD1 (6 bases). V was pared by 3 bases and J by 1 base, with 13 bases between. Germline loops: CDR1 SGHDT, CDR2 YYEEEE. The length of the CDR3 is 15 residues. CDR3 residues: CASSWGAGANTEAFF. The CDR3 coding sequence is TGTGCCAGCAGCTGGGGGGCAGGGGCGAACACTGAAGCTTTCTTT.

The CDR3: CASSLASGADGEQYF. The CDR3 coding sequence is TGCGCCAGCAGCTTGGCCTCCGGAGCGGACGGGGAGCAGTACTTC. The chain carries TRBV5-1 and TRBJ2-7; D perhaps matches TRBD2 (5 bases). The germline CDR1 and CDR2 sequences are SGHRS and YFSETQ. V was clipped by 0 bases and J by 7 bases, with 17 bases between them. CDR3 length: 15 residues.

This chain connects TRBV19 to TRBJ2-1; D not certain. V lost 6 bases and J lost 8, with 14 bases in between. Germline values: CDR1 LNHDA, CDR2 SQIVND (reference sequence). The CDR3 runs to 13 residues. The CDR3 spells CASRSGLWDEQFF. CDR3 in DNA: TGTGCCAGTAGGTCGGGCTTATGGGATGAGCAGTTCTTC.

Concerning this clone: Germline is not matched at one junction end, which may reflect a read error. Other DNA sequences of this sample code for an identical CDR3. The V gene is TRBV5-1, the J gene TRBJ1-1; 9 bases agree with TRBD1. CDR1 is SGHRS, CDR2 YFSETQ, per germline. This CDR3 region has 14 residues. CDR3 residues: CASSLDRGNTEAFF. The CDR3 coding sequence is TGCGCCAGCAGTTTGGACAGGGGGAACACTGAAGCTTTCTTT.

The chain joins TRBV5-1 to TRBJ2-7; D not certain. Germline loops: CDR1 SGHRS, CDR2 YFSETQ. V was pared by 0 bases and J by 3 bases, with 1 base between. The CDR3 covers 11 residues. The CDR3 coding sequence is TGCGCCAGCAGCTTGGGCTACGAGCAGTACTTC. Translated, it gives CASSLGYEQYF.

V is TRBV9 and J is TRBJ1-4; possibly TRBD1 for D (5 bases). The CDR3 has 17 residues. CDR1 is SGDLS and CDR2 is YYNGEE in the germline V gene. Trimming shortened V by 0 bases and J by 6 bases, and 18 bases separated the two germline ends. This CDR3 is CASSVAPIRRGDEKLFF. CDR3 nucleotides: TGTGCCAGCAGCGTAGCCCCGATTCGAAGGGGTGATGAAAAACTGTTTTTT.

The J gene is TRBJ2-3, the V gene TRBV19; D remains ambiguous. This CDR3 has 15 residues. Germline V lookup: CDR1 LNHDA, CDR2 SQIVND (reference sequence). V lost 2 bases and J 0 bases, leaving 9 bases between the germline ends. The CDR3 reads CASSIIPSSTDTQYF. As DNA, the CDR3 is TGTGCCAGTAGTATAATTCCTTCTAGCACAGATACGCAGTATTTT.

The chain carries TRBV6-5 and TRBJ1-2; D gene ambiguous. With 0 bases removed from V and 2 bases from J, the gap between germline ends came to 10 bases. This CDR3 region has 15 residues. CDR1 and CDR2 (germline): MNHEY, SVGAGI. The CDR3 loop is CASSYSSSPNYGYTF. The CDR3 region has the DNA TGTGCCAGCAGTTACTCGAGCTCCCCAAACTATGGCTACACCTTC.

The chain carries TRBV6-5 and TRBJ2-1; maybe TRBD2 (6 bases). V was cut by 2 bases and J by 2 bases, with 10 bases left in between. This CDR3 has 15 residues. Germline values: CDR1 MNHEY, CDR2 SVGAGI. This chain's CDR3 is CASSYVSGPYNEQFF. The CDR3 bases are TGTGCCAGCAGTTACGTCAGCGGGCCCTACAATGAGCAGTTCTTC.

The chain is built from TRBV10-3 and TRBJ2-3, with unresolved D. Germline lookup yields CDR1 ENHRY and CDR2 SYGVKD. V lost 0 bases and J 1 base, leaving 17 bases between the germline ends. The length of the CDR3 is 18 residues. For the CDR3, the DNA is TGTGCCATCAGTGAGTCGGTTTCGTTGCTTGCGGGCACAGATACGCAGTATTTT. The encoded protein is CAISESVSLLAGTDTQYF.

This chain joins TRBV5-8 and TRBJ2-2; the D call may be TRBD1 or TRBD2 (7 bases each). Between the trimmed V and J ends, which lost 6 bases and 1 base, there was a span of 10 bases. Germline V CDR1 and CDR2: SGHTS, YDEGEE. This CDR3 has 14 residues. CDR3 sequence (DNA): TGTGCCAGCACCAGGGGGGGGAACACCGGGGAGCTGTTTTTT. It is translated as CASTRGGNTGELFF.